The 20 T cell receptor beta chains below all came from one sample that was sequenced in a study of shared clonotypes between healthy human individuals. This table comes from immunoSEQ multiplex PCR, and its TCRdb copy is limited to in-frame clones, with some not included. This sample carries 2,500,000 or so clones, 93% of them seen once, and the ten largest clones take roughly 0.36%. The sequencing input was naive CD4+ T cells from PBMCs. Subset noted: CD45RA+ positively selected. Receptors originate from a man aged 18 to 29 in good health. Some clones in this sample may be carry-over from other donors' samples.

This clone has only one observation. V usage is TRBV5-6 and J usage is TRBJ2-5; 9 bases fit TRBD1. The length of the CDR3 is 13 residues. J was trimmed by 6 bases and V by 4 bases; bases with no gene match: 4. Looked up from germline, CDR1 is SGHDT and CDR2 is YYEEEE. The DNA for the CDR3 is TGTGCCAGCAGCCATGGACAGGGGAAGACCCAGTACTTC. Translated: CASSHGQGKTQYF.

CDR3 bases: TGTGCCAGCAGTGAGCCCCGCTTTGCGGGCGGCACCGGGGAGCTGTTTTTT. Protein sequence: CASSEPRFAGGTGELFF. V gene TRBV6-1 combines with J gene TRBJ2-2; tentative D call: TRBD2 (5 bases). The CDR3 covers 17 residues. The germline V gene has CDR1 MNHNS and CDR2 SASEGT. Trimming stripped 3 bases from V and 4 bases from J, with 18 bases between.

The gene calls are TRBV5-1 and TRBJ2-7; possibly TRBD1 or TRBD2 for D (5 bases each). V gave up 7 bases and J gave up 4 bases, with 15 bases separating them. This CDR3 spans 13 amino acids. Germline CDR1 and CDR2: SGHRS and YFSETQ. CDR3 region: CASGPGTAYEQYF. CDR3 coding DNA: TGCGCCAGCGGACCCGGGACCGCTTACGAGCAGTACTTC.

This clone has a single count. V is TRBV27 and J is TRBJ1-2; 8 bases are shared with TRBD1. J gave up 6 bases and V 7 bases, and 16 bases lay outside the gene matches. CDR1 is MNHEY and CDR2 is SMNVEV in the germline V gene (reference sequence). There are 16 residues in the CDR3. The CDR3 sequence: CASIERPGQGRDGYTF. The CDR3 bases are TGTGCCAGCATTGAAAGGCCCGGACAGGGTCGGGATGGCTACACCTTC.

This chain links TRBV15 with TRBJ2-3; 8 bases agree with TRBD2. Germline loops: CDR1 LNHNV, CDR2 YYDKDF (reference sequence). Trimming took 6 bases from V and 2 from J; bases not matched to a gene: 4. The CDR3 consists of 14 residues. The CDR3 spells CATRKREPTDTQYF. CDR3 bases: TGTGCCACCAGGAAGCGGGAGCCCACAGATACGCAGTATTTT.

The V gene is TRBV6-6, the J gene TRBJ2-1; the match to TRBD2 covers 9 bases. The CDR3 is 16 amino acids. Trimming removed 6 bases from V and 8 bases from J; junction bases left unmatched: 14. Germline V gene data show CDR1 as MNHNY and CDR2 as SVGAGI (reference sequence). The chain's CDR3 is CASSSGTSLLSDEQFF. CDR3 DNA: TGTGCCAGCAGCTCCGGGACTAGCCTTCTAAGCGATGAGCAGTTCTTC.

The V and J genes are TRBV7-2 and TRBJ2-1; 10 bases map to TRBD2. After removal of 3 bases from V and 3 bases from J, the junction contained 11 bases not matched to a gene. Per the germline V gene, CDR1 is SGHTA and CDR2 is FQGNSA. The CDR3 has 18 amino acids. The chain's CDR3 is CASSFLPGAGGNYNEQFF. The CDR3 nucleotides read TGTGCCAGCAGCTTCTTACCCGGAGCGGGAGGGAACTACAATGAGCAGTTCTTC.

This clone was picked up one time. The chain couples TRBV14 to TRBJ1-2; D ambiguous. The CDR3 is 13 amino acids. Between the trimmed V and J ends, which lost 3 bases and 8 bases, there was a span of 13 bases. Germline values: CDR1 SGHDN, CDR2 FVKESK. CDR3 loop: CASSQGFPGGYTF. In DNA form, the CDR3 reads TGTGCCAGCAGCCAGGGTTTCCCCGGAGGCTACACCTTC.

The V and J genes are TRBV28 and TRBJ2-3; 8 bases are shared with TRBD1. This CDR3 contains 12 residues. Looked up from germline, CDR1 is MDHEN and CDR2 is SYDVKM. V shed 2 bases and J 8 bases; nucleotides not matched to a gene: 0. DNA of the CDR3: TGTGCCAGCAGTTTAACAGGGGGTACGCAGTATTTT. Translation gives CASSLTGGTQYF.

As concerns this clone: Distinct nucleotide sequences in the sample also encode this CDR3. V gene TRBV5-1 combines with J gene TRBJ2-1; TRBD1 matches at 9 bases. The CDR3 spans 13 residues. Germline V gene data show CDR1 as SGHRS and CDR2 as YFSETQ. The J segment lost 8 bases and the V segment lost 4 bases, leaving 4 bases of the junction unmatched. The CDR3 DNA reads as TGCGCCAGCAGCCCGGGACAGGGAGATGAGCAGTTCTTC. Translation gives CASSPGQGDEQFF.

This clone was detected once. The rearrangement links TRBV28 to TRBJ1-2; tentatively, D is TRBD1 (5 bases). The germline V and J ends were trimmed by 9 bases and 8 bases, with 16 bases remaining between them. Germline assignment: CDR1 MDHEN and CDR2 SYDVKM. There are 12 residues in the CDR3. The CDR3 reads CASRTSTRGYTF. The CDR3 DNA reads as TGTGCCAGTCGGACATCTACCAGGGGCTACACCTTC.

The chain carries TRBV5-1 and TRBJ1-2; D is perhaps TRBD1 (6 bases). V lost 3 bases to trimming and J lost 4 bases, with 19 bases between them. This CDR3 comprises 16 residues. Germline V gene sequence: CDR1 SGHRS, CDR2 YFSETQ. The chain's CDR3 is CASSSTGASQGYGYTF. In DNA, the CDR3 is TGCGCCAGCAGCTCGACGGGGGCCTCTCAAGGCTATGGCTACACCTTC.

V is TRBV6-6 and J is TRBJ2-6; 9 nucleotides agree with TRBD1. The CDR3 is made up of 16 amino acids. The J segment lost 2 bases and the V segment lost 2 bases, leaving 1 base of the junction unmatched. From germline, CDR1 is MNHNY and CDR2 SVGAGI (reference sequence). CDR3 sequence reads: CASSYRTGAGANVLTF. The DNA for the CDR3 is TGTGCCAGCAGTTACAGGACAGGGGCTGGGGCCAACGTCCTGACTTTC.

This clone was counted a few times. The V gene is TRBV5-4, the J gene TRBJ2-1; 8 bases line up with TRBD2. Germline values: CDR1 SGHNT, CDR2 YYREEE (reference sequence). Trimming took 7 bases from V and 4 from J; bases not matched to a gene: 10. This CDR3 has 15 amino acids. CDR3 sequence reads: CASELRLAPYNEQFF. DNA of the CDR3: TGTGCCAGCGAACTTCGACTAGCGCCTTACAATGAGCAGTTCTTC. Drawing the rest from reference TRBV5-4 and TRBJ2-1, the complete variable domain is ETGVTQSPTHLIKTRGQQVTLRCSSQSGHNTVSWYQQALGQGPQFIFQYYREEENGRGNFPPRFSGLQFPNYSSELNVNALELDDSALYLCASELRLAPYNEQFFGPGTRLTVL.

This clone was seen once. This sequence joins TRBV7-3 and TRBJ2-1; D tentatively reads TRBD1 or TRBD2 (6 bases each). CDR1 and CDR2 (germline): SGHTA, FQGTGA. The CDR3 has 19 amino acids. The V and J ends lost 0 bases and 6 bases respectively, with 24 bases between them. The CDR3 DNA sequence: TGTGCCAGCAGCTTAACAGGAACGGGGGCGGCAGGGGATTCCAATGAGCAGTTCTTC. Translation gives CASSLTGTGAAGDSNEQFF.

The chain recombines TRBV6-5 with TRBJ2-7; the D gene could be TRBD1 or TRBD2 (5 bases each). This CDR3 is built from 14 residues. Germline V gene sequence: CDR1 MNHEY, CDR2 SVGAGI. Trimming stripped 0 bases from V and 3 bases from J, with 9 bases between. CDR3 loop: CASSYSWDGYEQYF. The CDR3 nucleotides are TGTGCCAGCAGTTACTCCTGGGACGGCTACGAGCAGTACTTC.

The chain joins TRBV7-2 to TRBJ2-1, with 13 bases identical to TRBD2. Trimming removed 5 bases from V and 3 bases from J; junction bases left unmatched: 7. This CDR3 has 17 residues. Looked up from germline, CDR1 is SGHTA and CDR2 is FQGNSA. CDR3 sequence: CASSPRGTSGIYNEQFF. In DNA form, the CDR3 reads TGTGCCAGCAGCCCCCGTGGGACTAGCGGGATCTACAATGAGCAGTTCTTC.

The rearrangement uses TRBV4-2 and TRBJ2-1, with D tentatively TRBD1 (6 bases). The CDR3 is 16 residues long. In germline, CDR1 is LGHNA, CDR2 YNFKEQ. Trimming pared 3 bases from V and 6 bases from J, leaving 18 bases between. CDR3: CASSQLGTQLFNEQFF. The CDR3 DNA is TGTGCCAGCAGCCAGCTTGGGACACAGTTATTCAATGAGCAGTTCTTC.

V gene TRBV2 combines with J gene TRBJ2-7; no clear D gene. The CDR3 spans 14 residues. V dropped 4 bases and J dropped 3 bases, with 13 bases sitting between them. Germline CDR1 and CDR2: SNHLY and FYNNEI. The CDR3 reads CASSGPAPRYEQYF. The CDR3 coding sequence is TGTGCCAGCAGTGGGCCTGCCCCCCGCTACGAGCAGTACTTC.

The rearrangement links TRBV18 to TRBJ2-5, with 8 bases lining up with TRBD1. With 4 bases clipped from V and 2 bases from J, the junction kept 6 bases outside the gene matches. From germline, CDR1 is KGHSH and CDR2 LQKENI. The length of the CDR3 is 15 residues. The CDR3, as DNA: TGTGCCAGCTCACTAGGACAGGGCAATCAAGAGACCCAGTACTTC. Encoded protein: CASSLGQGNQETQYF.